This TCR beta chain was documented in a study of OX40 agonist ivuxolimab in advanced cancers. Study-level information: Every 2 weeks, patients received ivuxolimab intravenously, dosed at 0.01 to 10 mg/kg. Cancers in dose escalation were hepatocellular, melanoma, renal cell and head and neck. General observations from the study: Relative to CD4+, CD8+ T cells held more expanded clones on average.

On this clone: Its antigen is unknown.

It was autoimmune disease history or systemic immunosuppression that excluded patients. V trimming: 4 bases; J trimming: 1 base; junction bases outside the gene matches: 13. Per germline, CDR1 SGHRS and CDR2 YFSETQ. This CDR3 is 17 amino acids long. This table comes from immunoSEQ multiplex PCR, and its TCRdb copy is limited to in-frame clones, with some not included. This sample has approximately 74,000 clones; 85% to 90% occur once, and the top ten carry under 2.5%. The clonotype was recovered from an adult with an advanced solid tumor such as melanoma, head and neck, liver or kidney cancer. Sample: CD4+ or CD8+ T cells sorted from blood, taken in a trial of the OX40 agonist ivuxolimab. The chain is built from TRBV5-1 and TRBJ1-2; TRBD1 matches 7 bases. CDR3 nucleotide sequence: TGCGCCAGCAGCCAGGGGACAGCAGTAGTCCGTAACTATGGCTACACCTTC. This gives the protein CASSQGTAVVRNYGYTF.